The next 21 T cell receptor beta chains were all read from a single sample in a study of blood T cell repertoires in COVID-19. Only in-frame clones appear in the TCRdb table, and some are missing; sequencing was by immunoSEQ multiplex PCR. Of tens of thousands of clones listed, roughly 85% are singletons. The sample was peripheral blood. All receptors derive from a man aged 55-75 years with active or convalescent COVID-19.

The V and J genes are TRBV4-2 and TRBJ2-7, with 8 nucleotides matching TRBD1. V trimming: 1 base; J trimming: 1 base; junction bases outside the gene matches: 6. The V gene's germline CDR1 is LGHNA and CDR2 YNFKEQ. CDR3 size: 16 residues. The CDR3 here is CASSQGSTGESYEQYF. CDR3 DNA sequence: TGTGCCAGCAGCCAAGGATCGACAGGGGAATCCTACGAGCAGTACTTC.

V and J are TRBV12-3 or TRBV12-4 and TRBJ1-2; 7 nucleotides agree with TRBD1. J lost 4 bases, V lost 6 bases, and 5 bases had no gene match. The CDR3 extends over 13 amino acids. This chain's CDR3 is CASSPGTVYGYTF. The CDR3 nucleotides read TGTGCCAGCAGCCCCGGGACAGTCTATGGCTACACCTTC.

The chain carries TRBV12-3 or TRBV12-4 and TRBJ2-3; D uncertain. The CDR3 is 12 residues long. Trimming pared 6 bases from V and 0 bases from J, leaving 4 bases between. Written as DNA, the CDR3 is TGTGCCAGCAGCCAAAGCACAGATACGCAGTATTTT. It yields the protein CASSQSTDTQYF.

The CDR3: CASSLGTSGGPSSYEQYF. The CDR3, as DNA: TGTGCCAGCAGCTTGGGTACTAGCGGGGGGCCCAGCTCCTACGAGCAGTACTTC. This rearrangement joins TRBV5-4 to TRBJ2-7; 12 bases align to TRBD2. The CDR3 runs 18 residues. Germline CDR1 is SGHNT and CDR2 is YYREEE (reference sequence). V dropped 0 bases and J dropped 0; count of bases not matched to a gene: 7. The full variable domain, completed using reference TRBV5-4 and TRBJ2-7, is ETGVTQSPTHLIKTRGQQVTLRCSSQSGHNTVSWYQQALGQGPQFIFQYYREEENGRGNFPPRFSGLQFPNYSSELNVNALELDDSALYLCASSLGTSGGPSSYEQYFGPGTRLTVT.

This chain links TRBV20-1 with TRBJ1-2, with D perhaps TRBD1 (6 bases). Per germline, CDR1 DFQATT and CDR2 SNEGSKA (reference sequence). Between the trimmed V and J ends, which lost 3 bases and 0 bases, there was a span of 11 bases. The CDR3 covers 14 residues. As DNA, the CDR3 is TGCAGTGCTAGTTATGGGGGCGCTAACTATGGCTACACCTTC. It translates to CSASYGGANYGYTF.

This clone has just one count. J is TRBJ2-2 and V is TRBV9, with 7 bases identical to TRBD2. CDR3 length: 15 residues. V shed 3 bases, J shed 4 bases, and the junction held 6 bases outside the gene matches. Germline assignment: CDR1 SGDLS and CDR2 YYNGEE. The CDR3 spells CASSERGGLTGELFF. DNA for the CDR3: TGTGCCAGCAGCGAGCGGGGAGGCCTCACCGGGGAGCTGTTTTTT.

The chain recombines TRBV19 with TRBJ2-3; D is possibly TRBD2 (7 bases). Germline V gene lookup returns CDR1 LNHDA and CDR2 SQIVND (reference sequence). V was pared by 4 bases and J by 0 bases, with 8 bases between. There are 14 residues in the CDR3. The CDR3 DNA is TGTGCCAGTAGTAAGGGGGGGAGCACAGATACGCAGTATTTT. Translation gives CASSKGGSTDTQYF.

This chain uses TRBV28 with TRBJ1-5; perhaps TRBD1 as D (5 bases). From germline, CDR1 is MDHEN and CDR2 SYDVKM. The V end lost 3 bases, the J end lost 6 bases, and 12 bases lay between the germline ends. The CDR3 sequence is 14 residues long. Here the CDR3 reads CASSFRTFFQPQHF. CDR3 bases: TGTGCCAGCAGTTTCAGGACATTTTTTCAGCCCCAGCATTTT.

The CDR3 sequence is CASSSWTGGSYNSPLHF. CDR3 bases: TGTGCCAGCAGCTCCTGGACAGGGGGTTCATATAATTCACCCCTCCACTTT. The chain links TRBV7-9 to TRBJ1-6; 10 bases fit TRBD1. This CDR3 has 17 residues. From germline, CDR1 is SEHNR and CDR2 FQNEAQ (reference sequence). J lost 4 bases, V lost 4 bases, and 7 bases had no gene match.

J is TRBJ2-7 and V is TRBV24-1, with 8 bases identical to TRBD1. This CDR3 comprises 16 residues. With V trimmed by 10 bases and J by 0 bases, 13 bases remained unmatched. Germline CDR1 reads KGHDR; CDR2 reads SFDVKD. CDR3 sequence reads: CATSGTGSGSSYEQYF. DNA of the CDR3: TGTGCCACGTCCGGGACAGGCTCAGGGAGCTCCTACGAGCAGTACTTC.

V is TRBV13 and J is TRBJ2-3; TRBD2 aligns across 16 bases. Losses at the gene ends were 2 bases for V and 5 bases for J; bases not matched to a gene: 7. CDR3 length equals 18 residues. Germline V gene data show CDR1 as PRHDT and CDR2 as FYEKMQ (reference sequence). CDR3 sequence: CASSLRGTSGGVGDTQYF. The CDR3 DNA reads as TGTGCCAGCAGCTTACGTGGGACTAGCGGGGGGGTTGGAGATACGCAGTATTTT.

In its sample, this clone was seen a few times. This chain links TRBV2 with TRBJ2-2; 7 nucleotides agree with TRBD2. CDR3 length equals 15 residues. V lost 8 bases and J lost 1; bases outside the gene matches: 7. Per germline, CDR1 SNHLY and CDR2 FYNNEI. The CDR3 nucleotides are TGTGCCAGCTGGGGAGGGGCGAGGAACACCGGGGAGCTGTTTTTT. Translating it yields CASWGGARNTGELFF.

This chain links TRBV10-2 with TRBJ2-1, with 8 bases aligning to TRBD2. In germline, CDR1 is WSHSY, CDR2 SAAADI. The ends lost 6 bases at V and 5 bases at J; junction bases unmatched: 6. CDR3 length: 14 residues. The CDR3 sequence: CASRQLAVNNEQFF. The CDR3 coding sequence is TGCGCCAGCAGACAACTAGCGGTTAACAATGAGCAGTTCTTC.

V is TRBV3-1 (or the pseudogene TRBV3-2) and J is TRBJ2-7, with 7 bases identical to TRBD1. The trim removed 1 base at V and 5 bases at J, leaving 5 bases unmatched. CDR1 is LGHDT, CDR2 YNNKEL, per germline (reference sequence). This CDR3 is built from 14 residues. CDR3 residues: CASSQAGQTDEQYF. Written as DNA, the CDR3 is TGTGCCAGCAGCCAAGCGGGACAGACGGACGAGCAGTACTTC.

CDR3 DNA: TGTGCCAGCAGCGCCGGGACAGGGGTAGAGACCCAGTACTTC. This encodes CASSAGTGVETQYF. This chain links TRBV5-4 with TRBJ2-5; 10 bases map to TRBD1. Trimming took 4 bases from V and 4 from J; bases not matched to a gene: 4. CDR3 length: 14 amino acids. Germline CDR1 SGHNT, CDR2 YYREEE (reference sequence).

Only one count was recorded for this clone. The rearrangement links TRBV9 to TRBJ1-2, with 7 positions matching TRBD1. The CDR3 totals 16 residues. CDR1 is SGDLS and CDR2 is YYNGEE in the germline V gene. With V trimmed by 0 bases and J by 0 bases, 5 bases remained unmatched. Written as DNA, the CDR3 is TGTGCCAGCAGCGTAGCTGGGGACAGAGCTAACTATGGCTACACCTTC. Its translation: CASSVAGDRANYGYTF.

This clone was detected a few times. The chain uses TRBV19 and TRBJ2-2; D possibly corresponds to TRBD2 (5 bases). From germline, CDR1 is LNHDA and CDR2 SQIVND (reference sequence). Trimming pared 3 bases from V and 6 bases from J, leaving 14 bases between. This CDR3 spans 15 amino acids. The CDR3 DNA follows: TGTGCCAGTAGTATGACCTCGTGGGGAGCCGGGGAGCTGTTTTTT. Protein: CASSMTSWGAGELFF.

The chain has TRBV18 and TRBJ1-5; TRBD1 is a possible D gene (5 bases). V lost 6 bases and J lost 5, with 11 bases in between. CDR1 is KGHSH and CDR2 is LQKENI in the germline V gene. This CDR3 has 13 amino acids. The CDR3, as DNA: TGTGCCAGCTCGTCAGGGTCGGATCAGCCCCAGCATTTT. It codes for CASSSGSDQPQHF. Filled out from reference TRBV18 and TRBJ1-5, the complete variable domain reads NAGVMQNPRHLVRRRGQEARLRCSPMKGHSHVYWYRQLPEEGLKFMVYLQKENIIDESGMPKERFSAEFPKEGPSILRIQQVVRGDSAAYFCASSSGSDQPQHFGDGTRLSIL.

This clone was seen just once. The gene calls are TRBV2 and TRBJ2-4; 8 nucleotides line up with TRBD2. The J segment lost 4 bases and the V segment lost 7 bases, leaving 9 bases of the junction unmatched. The CDR3 runs 15 residues. Germline lookup yields CDR1 SNHLY and CDR2 FYNNEI. DNA of the CDR3: TGTGCCAGCACCGGGGGGCGGGGGGCGAAAAACATTCAGTACTTC. Protein product: CASTGGRGAKNIQYF.

J is TRBJ1-1 and V is TRBV29-1; 7 bases align to TRBD1. Per the germline V gene, CDR1 is SQVTM and CDR2 is ANQGSEA. The CDR3 loop spans 14 amino acids. V lost 5 bases and J lost 3; bases outside the gene matches: 9. CDR3 nucleotide sequence: TGCAGCGTTTGGAAGGGGGCTCCGGACACTGAAGCTTTCTTT. Residues: CSVWKGAPDTEAFF.

The chain has TRBV27 and TRBJ1-4; 8 nucleotides line up with TRBD1. The CDR3 consists of 13 residues. After removal of 8 bases from V and 5 bases from J, the junction contained 4 bases not matched to a gene. Germline values: CDR1 MNHEY, CDR2 SMNVEV (reference sequence). CDR3 in amino acids: CASSRDRNEKLFF. CDR3 DNA sequence: TGTGCCAGCTCCCGGGACAGGAATGAAAAACTGTTTTTT. Supplemented by reference TRBV27 and TRBJ1-4, the full variable domain reads EAQVTQNPRYLITVTGKKLTVTCSQNMNHEYMSWYRQDPGLGLRQIYYSMNVEVTDKGDVPEGYKVSRKEKRNFPLILESPSPNQTSLYFCASSRDRNEKLFFGSGTQLSVL.